This T cell receptor (beta chain) was observed in a study of cytomegalovirus exposure and HLA in healthy donors. Study overall: Earlier results showed approximately 120 million unique TCR beta sequences derived from about 179 million T cells.

This cohort consisted of healthy bone marrow donors. PCR used 60 Vbeta primers and 13 Jbeta primers. Only in-frame clones appear in the TCRdb table, and some are missing; sequencing was by immunoSEQ multiplex PCR. The data hold about 210,000 clones, with about four fifths observed a single time. Looked up from germline, CDR1 is SNHLY and CDR2 is FYNNEI. This CDR3 is 15 amino acids long. The V gene end was trimmed by 4 bases and the J gene end by 5 bases; junction bases not matched to a gene: 4. This TCR came from a woman in her forties or fifties in good health and CMV-seropositive. Sequenced: PBMCs. The V and J genes are TRBV2 and TRBJ2-7, with TRBD2 identical over 14 bases. The CDR3 region has the DNA TGTGCCAGCAGTGGTGGACTAGCGGGGGGCCACGAGCAGTACTTC. It encodes CASSGGLAGGHEQYF.